Listed below are T cell receptor beta chains from one sample, sequenced in a study of shared clonotypes between healthy human individuals. Profiling relied on immunoSEQ multiplex PCR, and the TCRdb table lists in-frame clones only, not all of them. The sample lists fewer than 1.6 million clones; around 98.5% were seen once. The sequenced sample consisted of naive CD4+ T cells sorted from blood. The origin of the receptors is a man under 40 in good health. The CDR3 runs from the conserved cysteine through the conserved F or W. D genes are given only for firm matches. The listing skips clone size in some rows; elsewhere it reads once, few, many or a size class.

V	J	size	D	CDR3	DNA
TRBV5-1	TRBJ2-7	.	.	CASSSWTETYEQYF	TGCGCCAGCAGCTCATGGACAGAAACCTACGAGCAGTACTTC
TRBV18	TRBJ2-5	.	.	CASSTQETQYF	TGTGCCAGCTCAACGCAAGAGACCCAGTACTTC
TRBV9	TRBJ1-4	.	.	CASSVSLGQREKLFF	TGTGCCAGCAGCGTAAGCTTAGGACAACGCGAAAAACTGTTTTTT
TRBV7-9	TRBJ2-7	.	TRBD2	CASSLAGGPVYEQYF	TGTGCCAGCAGCCTAGCGGGAGGGCCTGTATACGAGCAGTACTTC
TRBV18	TRBJ2-3	.	.	CASCRLVGDTQYF	TGTGCCAGCTGCAGGCTGGTAGGGGATACGCAGTATTTT
TRBV5-5	TRBJ1-4	.	TRBD1	CASSRDPGQNEKLFF	TGTGCCAGCAGTCGCGACCCGGGACAGAATGAAAAACTGTTTTTT
TRBV28	TRBJ1-1	once	.	CASSLLTGIEAFF	TGTGCCAGCAGTTTGTTGACAGGAATTGAAGCTTTCTTT
TRBV19	TRBJ2-2	.	TRBD2	CASSWTSGRRTGELFF	TGTGCCAGTAGTTGGACTAGCGGGAGGAGGACCGGGGAGCTGTTTTTT
TRBV2	TRBJ2-1	.	.	CASSNSASSYNEQFF	TGTGCCAGCAGCAACAGTGCCAGCTCCTACAATGAGCAGTTCTTC
TRBV19	TRBJ2-1	.	TRBD2	CASELAGAGSEQFF	TGTGCCAGTGAGTTAGCGGGAGCCGGGAGTGAGCAGTTCTTC
TRBV14	TRBJ2-5	.	.	CASKARLGGLQETQYF	TGTGCCAGCAAGGCTCGGTTGGGGGGCCTTCAAGAGACCCAGTACTTC
TRBV5-1	TRBJ2-5	.	TRBD1	CASSGGDRRQETQYF	TGCGCCAGCAGCGGCGGGGACAGGAGGCAAGAGACCCAGTACTTC
TRBV2	TRBJ2-3	.	TRBD2	CASQSSGRKDTQYF	TGTGCCAGCCAATCTAGCGGGAGGAAAGATACGCAGTATTTT
TRBV2	TRBJ2-3	.	.	CASGMRARADTQYF	TGTGCCAGCGGAATGAGGGCAAGAGCAGATACGCAGTATTTT
TRBV5-1	TRBJ2-2	.	TRBD2	CASSILSGRASNTGELFF	TGCGCCAGCAGTATACTTAGCGGGAGGGCCTCGAACACCGGGGAGCTGTTTTTT
TRBV10-2	TRBJ1-5	.	.	CASSAGAEMGGNQPQHF	TGCGCCAGCAGTGCTGGGGCAGAGATGGGTGGCAATCAGCCCCAGCATTTT
TRBV7-2	TRBJ2-1	.	.	CASSRLGAGLGNEQFF	TGTGCCAGCAGCCGTCTTGGGGCAGGGCTAGGGAATGAGCAGTTCTTC
TRBV5-8	TRBJ2-5	once	.	CASHSGLRETQYF	TGTGCCAGCCACAGTGGGTTGCGAGAGACCCAGTACTTC
TRBV6-1	TRBJ2-7	.	.	CASSASLGTAAYEQYF	TGTGCCAGCAGTGCATCGCTGGGGACCGCCGCCTACGAGCAGTACTTC
TRBV27	TRBJ1-5	.	.	CASSLFPNQPQHF	TGTGCCAGCAGTTTATTTCCCAATCAGCCCCAGCATTTT
TRBV6-1	TRBJ2-5	once	.	CASTPQYQETQYF	TGTGCCAGCACCCCGCAGTACCAAGAGACCCAGTACTTC
TRBV6-5	TRBJ2-5	.	.	CASSRGVGETQYF	TGTGCCAGCAGTAGGGGGGTTGGGGAGACCCAGTACTTC
TRBV10-1	TRBJ2-5	.	TRBD2	CASSGGTSGRAETQYF	TGCGCCAGCAGTGGGGGGACTAGCGGGAGGGCTGAGACCCAGTACTTC
TRBV7-2	TRBJ1-3	.	TRBD1	CASSPTGSGNTIYF	TGTGCCAGCAGCCCGACAGGGTCTGGAAACACCATATATTTT
TRBV5-1	TRBJ2-1	.	.	CASSFRSGGSYNEQFF	TGCGCCAGCAGCTTCAGGTCTGGGGGATCCTACAATGAGCAGTTCTTC
TRBV5-4	TRBJ2-7	.	.	CASSQDAWNTYEQYF	TGCGCCAGCAGCCAAGATGCATGGAATACCTACGAGCAGTACTTC
TRBV21-1	TRBJ2-7	.	.	CASKRGQVLWLPNHEQYF	TGTGCCAGCAAGAGGGGGCAGGTCCTCTGGCTTCCGAACCACGAGCAGTACTTC
TRBV9	TRBJ1-1	.	.	CASSSRVGAFF	TGTGCCAGCAGCTCCAGGGTGGGGGCTTTCTTT
TRBV6-6	TRBJ2-5	once	.	CASSYAREETQYF	TGTGCCAGCAGTTACGCACGGGAAGAGACCCAGTACTTC
TRBV4-2	TRBJ2-1	.	.	CASTSLEKGLYNEQFF	TGTGCCAGCACCTCCCTGGAGAAGGGATTATACAATGAGCAGTTCTTC
TRBV9	TRBJ1-4	.	TRBD1	CASSAHRGTNEKLFF	TGTGCCAGCAGCGCCCACAGGGGAACTAATGAAAAACTGTTTTTT
TRBV7-9	TRBJ2-1	.	TRBD2	CASSIYSGNGYNEQFF	TGTGCCAGCAGCATCTATAGCGGGAATGGCTACAATGAGCAGTTCTTC
TRBV7-9	TRBJ1-2	.	.	CASSFSGGGYTF	TGTGCCAGCAGCTTTTCTGGAGGAGGCTACACCTTC